The 22 T cell receptor beta chains below were found in one sample sequenced in a study of blood T cell repertoires in COVID-19. Libraries were prepared by immunoSEQ multiplex PCR; TCRdb keeps only in-frame clonotypes and omits some of them. The sample gives about 480,000 clones, roughly 87% of which show up once; about 0.91% is in the top ten. Sequencing input: peripheral blood. The receptor source for this set is a man aged 18 to 30 with COVID-19, enrolled during active disease.

The genes are TRBV18 and TRBJ2-7; 10 positions match TRBD2. The CDR3 length is 14 residues. V lost 3 bases, J lost 2 bases, and 1 base stayed unmatched. In germline, CDR1 is KGHSH, CDR2 LQKENI. The CDR3 sequence: CASSPSGGAYEQYF. CDR3 DNA sequence: TGTGCCAGCTCACCGAGCGGGGGGGCCTACGAGCAGTACTTC.

Remarks on this clone: The sample holds other DNA sequences that translate to the same CDR3. The chain links TRBV5-1 to TRBJ2-5; 13 bases match TRBD2. Germline assignment: CDR1 SGHRS and CDR2 YFSETQ. Trimming at V came to 3 bases and at J to 5 bases, leaving 7 bases not matched to a gene. This CDR3 spans 16 amino acids. CDR3 in amino acids: CASSWGLAGSRETQYF. The CDR3 DNA reads TGCGCCAGCAGCTGGGGACTAGCGGGAAGTCGGGAGACCCAGTACTTC.

The CDR3 DNA reads TGTGCCAGCAGAAGACAGGATAACGAAAAACTGTTTTTT. It encodes CASRRQDNEKLFF. V gene TRBV25-1 combines with J gene TRBJ1-4; a possible D gene is TRBD1 (6 bases). The CDR3 contains 13 residues. Per the germline V gene, CDR1 is MGHDK and CDR2 is SYGVNS. Trimming left V 6 bases short and J 8 bases short, with 13 bases between.

V is TRBV7-2 and J is TRBJ2-2; 7 nucleotides agree with TRBD2. Losses at the gene ends were 5 bases for V and 4 bases for J; bases not matched to a gene: 7. From germline, CDR1 is SGHTA and CDR2 FQGNSA. The CDR3 runs 15 residues. The CDR3 DNA reads as TGTGCCAGCAGCCTCTTGCTAGCGGTCACCGGGGAGCTGTTTTTT. It yields the protein CASSLLLAVTGELFF.

This rearrangement joins TRBV6-5 to TRBJ1-1; 7 bases map to TRBD1. This CDR3 spans 15 amino acids. V lost 6 bases, J lost 0 bases, and 7 bases stayed unmatched. CDR1 MNHEY and CDR2 SVGAGI come from the germline V gene. CDR3 sequence reads: CASRRDRTMNTEAFF. In DNA, the CDR3 is TGTGCCAGCAGACGGGACAGAACCATGAACACTGAAGCTTTCTTT.

This chain links TRBV5-6 with TRBJ2-7, with a possible D match to TRBD2 (5 bases). The germline gives CDR1 SGHDT, CDR2 YYEEEE. V was pared by 4 bases and J by 1 base, with 12 bases between. The CDR3 length is 14 residues. This CDR3 reads CASSRRGRSYEQYF. DNA of the CDR3: TGTGCCAGCAGCAGAAGAGGGCGTTCCTACGAGCAGTACTTC.

The chain links TRBV5-1 to TRBJ2-3; 9 bases line up with TRBD1. CDR1 and CDR2 from the germline V gene are SGHRS and YFSETQ. This CDR3 contains 15 residues. Trimming removed 4 bases from V and 4 bases from J; junction bases left unmatched: 7. The CDR3 DNA reads TGCGCCAGCAGCGTCGGACAGGGGAGGGCAGATACGCAGTATTTT. This codes for CASSVGQGRADTQYF. The entire variable domain, with the rest obtained from reference TRBV5-1 and TRBJ2-3, is as follows: KAGVTQTPRYLIKTRGQQVTLSCSPISGHRSVSWYQQTPGQGLQFLFEYFSETQRNKGNFPGRFSGRQFSNSRSEMNVSTLELGDSALYLCASSVGQGRADTQYFGPGTRLTVL.

The chain recombines TRBV19 with TRBJ1-6, with 12 bases matching TRBD1. The ends lost 3 bases at V and 8 bases at J; junction bases unmatched: 2. The CDR3 loop spans 15 amino acids. The germline CDR1 and CDR2 sequences are LNHDA and SQIVND (reference sequence). DNA of the CDR3: TGTGCCAGTAGTATCGGGACAGGGGGCTATTCACCCCTCCACTTT. Its translation is CASSIGTGGYSPLHF.

The chain links TRBV7-9 to TRBJ2-3; 9 bases align to TRBD1. Germline-derived CDR1 and CDR2 are SEHNR and FQNEAQ (reference sequence). V was clipped by 2 bases and J by 1 base; unmatched bases: 1. The CDR3 spans 15 residues. The CDR3 sequence is CASSLRDRGTDTQYF. CDR3 coding DNA: TGTGCCAGCAGCTTACGGGACAGGGGCACAGATACGCAGTATTTT.

The CDR3 DNA follows: TGTGCCAGCAGCTTAGGGGGGCCTGAAGGTAGGCGCGAGCAGTACTTC. It yields the protein CASSLGGPEGRREQYF. The chain combines TRBV11-3 with TRBJ2-7; TRBD1 is a possible D gene (6 bases). CDR3 length equals 16 residues. Germline CDR1 reads SGHNT; CDR2 reads YENEEA. V was pared by 1 base and J by 6 bases, with 19 bases between.

For this clone: A single base is all that separates this from a far larger clone, so a read error is likely. The chain recombines TRBV7-3 with TRBJ1-1; 7 positions agree with TRBD1. This CDR3 is 15 amino acids long. Looked up from germline, CDR1 is SGHTA and CDR2 is FQGTGA. J lost 0 bases, V lost 5 bases, and 6 bases had no gene match. CDR3 residues: CASSPLQGMNTEAFF. The DNA of the CDR3 is TGTGCCAGCAGCCCCCTACAGGGGATGAACACTGAAGCTTTCTTT.

The chain recombines TRBV10-1 with TRBJ2-1, with 7 bases fitting TRBD2. This CDR3 is built from 15 residues. J lost 2 bases, V lost 2 bases, and 3 bases had no gene match. CDR1 is WNHNN and CDR2 is SYGVQD in the germline V gene (reference sequence). The chain's CDR3 is CASSEGGRAYNEQFF. DNA for the CDR3: TGCGCCAGCAGTGAGGGGGGGAGGGCCTACAATGAGCAGTTCTTC.

The chain carries TRBV5-6 and TRBJ1-2; tentatively, D is TRBD1 (5 bases). Germline-derived CDR1 and CDR2 are SGHDT and YYEEEE. The CDR3 covers 12 residues. V was trimmed by 0 bases and J by 7 bases, leaving 7 bases between them. The CDR3 DNA is TGTGCCAGCAGCTTGGCCAGGGCTGGCTACACCTTC. This translates into CASSLARAGYTF.

The chain uses TRBV7-6 and TRBJ1-4; 7 bases line up with TRBD1. Per germline, CDR1 SGHVS and CDR2 FNYEAQ. The CDR3 has 15 amino acids. The V and J ends lost 5 bases and 3 bases, in that order; junction bases with no gene match: 6. The CDR3 DNA is TGTGCCAGCAGCCAAAACAGGGGATCTAATGAAAAACTGTTTTTT. Residues: CASSQNRGSNEKLFF.

V usage is TRBV6-5 and J usage is TRBJ2-7; 9 bases line up with TRBD2. The V gene's germline CDR1 is MNHEY and CDR2 SVGAGI. This CDR3 region has 15 residues. V shed 6 bases and J 0 bases; nucleotides not matched to a gene: 6. The CDR3 nucleotides read TGTGCCAGCAGAATTAGCGGGGGAAGCTCCTACGAGCAGTACTTC. It is translated as CASRISGGSSYEQYF.

In the case of this clone: This sample includes further DNA sequences coding for the same CDR3. V gene TRBV2 combines with J gene TRBJ2-7; 8 bases line up with TRBD1. The V segment lost 4 bases and the J segment 0 bases; nucleotides outside the gene matches: 2. Per germline, CDR1 SNHLY and CDR2 FYNNEI. This CDR3 region has 14 residues. The CDR3 sequence is CASSGTGSSYEQYF. CDR3 nucleotides: TGTGCCAGCAGTGGGACAGGGTCCTCCTACGAGCAGTACTTC.

This chain uses TRBV5-1 with TRBJ2-3; 8 positions agree with TRBD1. Trimming at V came to 4 bases and at J to 2 bases, leaving 3 bases not matched to a gene. The CDR3 sequence is 14 residues long. Germline assignment: CDR1 SGHRS and CDR2 YFSETQ. The CDR3 sequence is CASSPTGDTDTQYF. The CDR3 bases are TGCGCCAGCAGCCCGACAGGGGACACAGATACGCAGTATTTT.

The chain links TRBV7-8 to TRBJ1-3; D is possibly TRBD1 (5 bases). CDR1 and CDR2 from the germline V gene are SGHVS and FQNEAQ. The CDR3 covers 15 residues. The germline V and J ends were trimmed by 4 bases and 3 bases, with 13 bases remaining between them. The CDR3 spells CASSSQGNYGNTIYF. For the CDR3, the DNA is TGTGCCAGCAGCTCCCAGGGAAATTATGGAAACACCATATATTTT.

The chain couples TRBV27 to TRBJ2-7; 9 nucleotides match TRBD1. CDR1 and CDR2 from the germline V gene are MNHEY and SMNVEV (reference sequence). The CDR3 is 15 residues long. Losses at the gene ends were 5 bases for V and 2 bases for J; bases not matched to a gene: 7. The CDR3 is CASSTGQGKAYEQYF. CDR3 DNA: TGTGCCAGCAGTACCGGACAGGGGAAGGCCTACGAGCAGTACTTC.

A single count supports this clone. The chain recombines TRBV10-3 with TRBJ1-6, with D hard to call. V lost 10 bases to trimming and J lost 7 bases, with 17 bases between them. CDR3 length equals 14 residues. Germline-derived CDR1 and CDR2 are ENHRY and SYGVKD. CDR3 DNA sequence: TGTGCCAACTCGGGAGAGTACCTGAATTCACCCCTCCACTTT. It translates to CANSGEYLNSPLHF.

As for this clone: Other DNA sequences in this specimen translate into the identical CDR3. The chain uses TRBV19 and TRBJ2-1; TRBD2 matches at 8 bases. CDR1 LNHDA and CDR2 SQIVND come from the germline V gene (reference sequence). With 1 base clipped from V and 7 bases from J, the junction kept 6 bases outside the gene matches. The CDR3 runs 15 residues. This chain's CDR3 is CASSIGSGRGNEQFF. As DNA, the CDR3 is TGTGCCAGTAGTATAGGGAGCGGGAGAGGGAATGAGCAGTTCTTC.

The chain has TRBV30 and TRBJ2-7, with 11 nucleotides matching TRBD1. CDR3 size: 13 residues. V lost 5 bases, J lost 2 bases, and 2 bases stayed unmatched. Looked up from germline, CDR1 is GTSNPN and CDR2 is SVGIG (reference sequence). The CDR3 DNA reads TGTGCCTGGGGGGGACAGGGGGCCTACGAGCAGTACTTC. It encodes CAWGGQGAYEQYF.